Listed below are T cell receptor beta chains from one sample, sequenced in a study of blood T cell repertoires in COVID-19. Clones were sequenced by immunoSEQ multiplex PCR, and TCRdb holds only the in-frame ones, with some missing. The sample has about 69,000 clones, roughly 80% seen once; the top ten hold 15% to 20%. The source material was peripheral blood. The receptors stem from a man aged 55 to 70 with acute or convalescent COVID-19. The CDR3 runs from the conserved cysteine through the conserved F or W. Fields, in order: V gene, clone size, J gene, D gene, CDR3 DNA, CDR3 protein. A D gene is named only where the DNA matches it firmly. Rows give clone size only sometimes, using once, few, many, or a class for an expanded clone.

V: TRBV7-9; size: once; J: TRBJ1-4; D: .; DNA: TGTGCCAGCAGCCCTAGCGGACAGACAAGGATTCCGGAAAAACTGTTTTTT; CDR3: CASSPSGQTRIPEKLFF
V: TRBV19; size: .; J: TRBJ1-3; D: TRBD1; DNA: TGTGCCAGTACCGGGACAGGGGGCTTCGGAAACACCATATATTTT; CDR3: CASTGTGGFGNTIYF
V: TRBV2; size: .; J: TRBJ2-2; D: TRBD2; DNA: TGTGCCAGCAGTGAAGCGGGTTTCACTAGCGGGGCGAACACCGGGGAGCTGTTTTTT; CDR3: CASSEAGFTSGANTGELFF
V: TRBV7-3; size: .; J: TRBJ1-5; D: .; DNA: TGTGCCAGCAGCTTAAAAGGGGGACAGCCCCAGCATTTT; CDR3: CASSLKGGQPQHF
V: TRBV7-2; size: .; J: TRBJ1-2; D: .; DNA: TGTGCCAGCAAATGGGGGGATGGCTACACCTTC; CDR3: CASKWGDGYTF
V: TRBV6-5; size: .; J: TRBJ1-5; D: .; DNA: TGTGCCAGCAGTTTCAGGAGCAATCAGCCCCAGCATTTT; CDR3: CASSFRSNQPQHF
V: TRBV19; size: once; J: TRBJ2-3; D: TRBD2; DNA: TGTGCCAGTACCCCGACGGGGGGGCCTAGGGATACGCAGTATTTT; CDR3: CASTPTGGPRDTQYF
V: TRBV3-1/TRBV3-2; size: .; J: TRBJ2-3; D: TRBD2; DNA: TGTGCCAGCAGCCAATTGCGGGGGGGCGACACAGATACGCAGTATTTT; CDR3: CASSQLRGGDTDTQYF
V: TRBV4-1; size: once; J: TRBJ1-1; D: .; DNA: TGCGCCAGCAGCCAAGGGGCCGCGAACACTGAAGCTTTCTTT; CDR3: CASSQGAANTEAFF
V: TRBV12-3/TRBV12-4; size: .; J: TRBJ1-1; D: TRBD1; DNA: TGTGCCAGCAGTTTTCGGGACAGGTCTGAAGCTTTCTTT; CDR3: CASSFRDRSEAFF
V: TRBV7-2; size: .; J: TRBJ2-7; D: .; DNA: TGTGCCAGCAGCCCAAACAGGGATCAGCAGTACTTC; CDR3: CASSPNRDQQYF
V: TRBV29-1; size: .; J: TRBJ1-5; D: TRBD1; DNA: TGCAGCGCCAGGGGGGACAATAGCAATCAGCCCCAGCATTTT; CDR3: CSARGDNSNQPQHF
V: TRBV9; size: .; J: TRBJ2-7; D: .; DNA: TGTGCCAGCAGCGTAGGTGAATCGGCGGCCTACGAGCAGTACTTC; CDR3: CASSVGESAAYEQYF
V: TRBV11-3; size: once; J: TRBJ2-1; D: .; DNA: TGTGCCAGCAGCGTGACAGCCAACTCCAATGAGCAGTTCTTC; CDR3: CASSVTANSNEQFF
V: TRBV7-2; size: .; J: TRBJ1-4; D: TRBD1; DNA: TGTGCCAGCAGCTTATTACAGGGGTCAAATGAAAAACTGTTTTTT; CDR3: CASSLLQGSNEKLFF
V: TRBV4-2; size: .; J: TRBJ1-1; D: .; DNA: TGTGCCAGCAACCTGAAACAGGGCGGTGAAGCTTTCTTT; CDR3: CASNLKQGGEAFF
V: TRBV7-9; size: .; J: TRBJ2-7; D: TRBD2; DNA: TGTGCCAGCAGCCCGGCCGTGACTAGCGGTTACGAGCAGTACTTC; CDR3: CASSPAVTSGYEQYF
V: TRBV28; size: .; J: TRBJ1-1; D: .; DNA: TGTGCCAGCAGTTTACTAACAGCTGAAGCTTTCTTT; CDR3: CASSLLTAEAFF
V: TRBV6-1; size: .; J: TRBJ2-7; D: .; DNA: TGTGCCAGCAGTGGGGGGGACAGAGTTCTCTCCTACGAGCAGTACTTC; CDR3: CASSGGDRVLSYEQYF
V: TRBV2; size: few; J: TRBJ1-5; D: .; DNA: TGTGCCAGCGAATTGTACCGGGATCAGCCCCAGCATTTT; CDR3: CASELYRDQPQHF
V: TRBV10-3; size: .; J: TRBJ1-2; D: .; DNA: TGTGCCATCAGTGATGCGGAATCGGGTTTTGAGGACTATGGCTACACCTTC; CDR3: CAISDAESGFEDYGYTF
V: TRBV11-2; size: .; J: TRBJ1-2; D: .; DNA: TGTGCCAGCAGCCCAGCGGTAGATTATGGCTACACCTTC; CDR3: CASSPAVDYGYTF
V: TRBV11-3; size: .; J: TRBJ1-1; D: .; DNA: TGTGCCAGCAGCTTATATCGGGGCACTGAAGCTTTCTTT; CDR3: CASSLYRGTEAFF
V: TRBV4-1; size: .; J: TRBJ2-5; D: TRBD2; DNA: TGCGCCAGCAGCCTCCTAGCGGGGGAGCAAGAGACCCAGTACTTC; CDR3: CASSLLAGEQETQYF
V: TRBV24-1; size: .; J: TRBJ1-4; D: TRBD1; DNA: TGTGCCACCAGTGATTCCGACCAGGGGGCGGGTGAAAAACTGTTTTTT; CDR3: CATSDSDQGAGEKLFF
V: TRBV7-2; size: few; J: TRBJ1-6; D: .; DNA: TGTGCCAGCAGCTTAGATACAGGGAGCGATTCACCCCTCCACTTT; CDR3: CASSLDTGSDSPLHF
V: TRBV12-5; size: .; J: TRBJ2-3; D: TRBD1; DNA: TGTGCTAGTGGTTGGGGGGACAGGGGCACAGATACGCAGTATTTT; CDR3: CASGWGDRGTDTQYF
V: TRBV6-2/TRBV6-3; size: .; J: TRBJ1-1; D: .; DNA: TGTGCCAGCAGTTACTCCCCGGGAGGGGCTGAAGCTTTCTTT; CDR3: CASSYSPGGAEAFF
V: TRBV19; size: .; J: TRBJ2-1; D: TRBD1; DNA: TGTGCCAGTACCAGTGGCGGGACAGGTGGCAATGAGCAGTTCTTC; CDR3: CASTSGGTGGNEQFF
V: TRBV5-1; size: few; J: TRBJ2-2; D: TRBD1; DNA: TGCGCCAGCAGCTTGGCGACAGGGGTGACCGGGGAGCTGTTTTTT; CDR3: CASSLATGVTGELFF
V: TRBV5-1; size: .; J: TRBJ1-1; D: .; DNA: TGCGCCAGCAGCTTGGTCGGGGTTGACACTGAAGCTTTCTTT; CDR3: CASSLVGVDTEAFF
V: TRBV18; size: few; J: TRBJ1-1; D: TRBD1; DNA: TGTGCCAGCTCACCAAGTGTGGACAGGACCTCGAACACTGAAGCTTTCTTT; CDR3: CASSPSVDRTSNTEAFF
V: TRBV29-1; size: .; J: TRBJ1-5; D: .; DNA: TGCAGCGGAGGGGAGGGGCGCAATCAGCCCCAGCATTTT; CDR3: CSGGEGRNQPQHF
V: TRBV4-1; size: once; J: TRBJ1-1; D: TRBD1; DNA: TGCGCCAGCAGCCGCGGACAGGGGGCAACTAACACTGAAGCTTTCTTT; CDR3: CASSRGQGATNTEAFF
V: TRBV3-1/TRBV3-2; size: .; J: TRBJ2-3; D: TRBD2; DNA: TGTGCCAGCAGCCCCGGGAGACTAGCGAGGAGCACAGATACGCAGTATTTT; CDR3: CASSPGRLARSTDTQYF
V: TRBV27; size: .; J: TRBJ1-3; D: .; DNA: TGTGCCAGCATGAACCTAGGGACAACCTCTGGAAACACCATATATTTT; CDR3: CASMNLGTTSGNTIYF
V: TRBV18; size: .; J: TRBJ2-1; D: TRBD2; DNA: TGTGCCAGCTCACCCCTTCCCACCTCGGGGGGGCGCAATGAGCAGTTCTTC; CDR3: CASSPLPTSGGRNEQFF
V: TRBV5-5; size: .; J: TRBJ1-2; D: TRBD1; DNA: TGTGCCAGCAGCTTCAGACAGGGGGACTATGGCTACACCTTC; CDR3: CASSFRQGDYGYTF
V: TRBV7-6; size: .; J: TRBJ1-5; D: TRBD1; DNA: TGTGCCAGCAGCTCCGGACAGGGCGGGAATCAGCCCCAGCATTTT; CDR3: CASSSGQGGNQPQHF
V: TRBV5-1; size: .; J: TRBJ1-1; D: TRBD1; DNA: TGCGCCAGCAGAAGCGAACCCGGGACAGCCACTGAAGCTTTCTTT; CDR3: CASRSEPGTATEAFF
V: TRBV2; size: .; J: TRBJ1-6; D: .; DNA: TGTGCCAGCAGTGATAGTAGCTCCTATAATTCACCCCTCCACTTT; CDR3: CASSDSSSYNSPLHF
V: TRBV5-1; size: .; J: TRBJ1-2; D: .; DNA: TGCGCCAGCAGCTTTAAAGGGGCCCCCTATGGCTACACCTTC; CDR3: CASSFKGAPYGYTF
V: TRBV18; size: .; J: TRBJ2-3; D: TRBD2; DNA: TGTGCCAGCTCACCCCGAGGGGCGGGGGGCACAGATACGCAGTATTTT; CDR3: CASSPRGAGGTDTQYF
V: TRBV4-3; size: few; J: TRBJ1-5; D: TRBD1; DNA: TGCGCCAGCAGCCAAGCCCCAGGGGGCGGCCAGCCCCAGCATTTT; CDR3: CASSQAPGGGQPQHF
V: TRBV7-9; size: .; J: TRBJ1-1; D: .; DNA: TGTGCCAGCAGCCAGGACACATACACTGAAGCTTTCTTT; CDR3: CASSQDTYTEAFF
V: TRBV4-1; size: .; J: TRBJ2-7; D: TRBD1; DNA: TGCGCCAGCAGCCAAGCCGGACAGGGGACCTACGAGCAGTACTTC; CDR3: CASSQAGQGTYEQYF
V: TRBV28; size: .; J: TRBJ1-1; D: .; DNA: TGTGCCAGCAGTTTTGGACAGTCGAACACTGAAGCTTTCTTT; CDR3: CASSFGQSNTEAFF
V: TRBV7-2; size: .; J: TRBJ2-1; D: TRBD2; DNA: TGTGCCAGCAGCTTAGGTGGGACTAGCCGGTCCTACAATGAGCAGTTCTTC; CDR3: CASSLGGTSRSYNEQFF
V: TRBV19; size: .; J: TRBJ2-7; D: TRBD1; DNA: TGTGCCAGTAGGGACAGGGAGTACGAGCAGTACTTC; CDR3: CASRDREYEQYF